This T cell receptor beta chain was captured in a study of T cell responses to AZD1222 COVID-19 vaccine. Germline CDR1 and CDR2: MGHRA and YSYEKL. V gave up 0 bases and J gave up 2 bases; unmatched junction bases: 3. The CDR3 is 17 amino acids. Generated by immunoSEQ multiplex PCR, the TCRdb table keeps only in-frame clones and is missing some. The table lists around 130,000 clones, 90% of them singletons. The source material was peripheral blood, sampled 28 days after the second dose of the MenACWY control vaccine. The chain carries TRBV4-1 and TRBJ2-1; 11 bases are shared with TRBD2. The source is an adult who received the MenACWY meningococcal vaccine as a control. CDR3 region: CASSQDRGLAAYNEQFF. In DNA, the CDR3 is TGCGCCAGCAGCCAAGATAGGGGACTAGCGGCCTACAATGAGCAGTTCTTC.